A selection of T cell receptor beta chains follows, all from one sample in a study of shared clonotypes between healthy human individuals. TCRdb's copy holds only in-frame clones and misses some; the assay was immunoSEQ multiplex PCR. The data contain millions of clones, over 90% of them singletons. The sample consisted of naive CD4+ T cells from PBMCs. The receptors here all came from a man aged 18 to 30 in good health. Some clones in this sample may be carry-over from other donors' samples. Each CDR3 is given with its conserved first and last residue. A D gene is named only where the DNA matches it firmly. Only some rows state a clone size, as once, few, many or a class for expanded clones.

V: TRBV9; J: TRBJ2-7; size: .; D: .; DNA: TGTGCCAGCAGCCCCGCCCGGGCGTCCCTCCCCTACGAGCAGTACTTC; CDR3: CASSPARASLPYEQYF
V: TRBV10-2; J: TRBJ2-5; size: .; D: TRBD2; DNA: TGCGCCAGCAGTGAGCGGCGGACTAGCGGGAGGGTTGGGGAGACCCAGTACTTC; CDR3: CASSERRTSGRVGETQYF
V: TRBV5-4; J: TRBJ1-1; size: .; D: .; DNA: TGTGCCAGCAGCCCGGGGGTTTCCACTGAAGCTTTCTTT; CDR3: CASSPGVSTEAFF
V: TRBV7-7; J: TRBJ2-5; size: .; D: .; DNA: TGTGCCAGCAGCTTATTGGGGGGGACCCAGTACTTC; CDR3: CASSLLGGTQYF
V: TRBV5-4; J: TRBJ1-4; size: .; D: TRBD1; DNA: TGTGCCAGCAGCAGGGACAGGCCACAAGCAACTAATGAAAAACTGTTTTTT; CDR3: CASSRDRPQATNEKLFF
V: TRBV6-5; J: TRBJ2-7; size: .; D: .; DNA: TGTGCCAGCAGGAGGGGTTTCCACGAGCAGTACTTC; CDR3: CASRRGFHEQYF
V: TRBV9; J: TRBJ2-3; size: .; D: .; DNA: TGTGCCAGCAGCGTAGACGGCGGCACAGATACGCAGTATTTT; CDR3: CASSVDGGTDTQYF
V: TRBV6-5; J: TRBJ2-1; size: .; D: .; DNA: TGTGCCACCGGACTGACGTTCTACAATGAGCAGTTCTTC; CDR3: CATGLTFYNEQFF
V: TRBV28; J: TRBJ1-6; size: .; D: .; DNA: TGTGCCAGTACCTGGGGGCCTAATTCACCCCTCCACTTT; CDR3: CASTWGPNSPLHF
V: TRBV5-1; J: TRBJ2-7; size: .; D: TRBD2; DNA: TGCGCCAGCAGCTTGGGGGGAAGCGGGATATCCTACGAGCAGTACTTC; CDR3: CASSLGGSGISYEQYF
V: TRBV11-3; J: TRBJ2-7; size: .; D: .; DNA: TGTGCCAGCAGCTTAGGGCAGAGCTCCTACGAGCAGTACTTC; CDR3: CASSLGQSSYEQYF
V: TRBV5-1; J: TRBJ2-3; size: .; D: .; DNA: TGCGCCAGCAGCTTGAGGGCAGGAGGCACAGATACGCAGTATTTT; CDR3: CASSLRAGGTDTQYF
V: TRBV28; J: TRBJ2-3; size: .; D: TRBD1; DNA: TGTGCCAGCAGTTTTGGGACAGGGGGCACAGATACGCAGTATTTT; CDR3: CASSFGTGGTDTQYF
V: TRBV19; J: TRBJ1-5; size: few; D: .; DNA: TGTGCCAGTAGTTGGCCCAATCAGCCCCAGCATTTT; CDR3: CASSWPNQPQHF